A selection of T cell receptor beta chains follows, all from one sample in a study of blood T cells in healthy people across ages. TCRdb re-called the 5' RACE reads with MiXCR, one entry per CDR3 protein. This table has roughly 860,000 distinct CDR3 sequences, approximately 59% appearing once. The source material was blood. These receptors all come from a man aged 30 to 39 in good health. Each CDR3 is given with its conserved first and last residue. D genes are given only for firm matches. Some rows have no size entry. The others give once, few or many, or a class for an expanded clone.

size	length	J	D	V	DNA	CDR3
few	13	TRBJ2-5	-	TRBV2	TGTGCCAGCAACCTCCTTGTGAAGGAGACCCAGTACTTC	CASNLLVKETQYF
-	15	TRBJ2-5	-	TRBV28	TGTGCCAGCACCTCTGGCGAGGGCAGGGTGAAAGAGCAGTACTTC	CASTSGEGRVKEQYF
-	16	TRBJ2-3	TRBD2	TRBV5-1	TGCGCCAGCAGCTTACTAGCGGGGGTTGGCACAGATACGCAGTATTTT	CASSLLAGVGTDTQYF
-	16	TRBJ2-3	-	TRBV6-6	TGTGCCAGCAGTTACTCGGTAGGGGGGGGAACAGATACGCAGTATTTT	CASSYSVGGGTDTQYF
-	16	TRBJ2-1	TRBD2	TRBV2	TGTGCCAGCACCGGATCTAGCGGGGGGCCGGACAATGAGCAGTTCTTC	CASTGSSGGPDNEQFF
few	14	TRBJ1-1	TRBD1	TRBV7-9	TGTGCCAGCAGCCAGGACAGGTCGAACACTGAAGCTTTCTTT	CASSQDRSNTEAFF
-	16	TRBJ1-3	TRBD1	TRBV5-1	TGCGCCAGCAGCTTGGAAGTGACAGGGAGCGGAAACACCATATATTTT	CASSLEVTGSGNTIYF
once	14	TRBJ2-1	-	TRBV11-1	TGTGCCAGCAGCTTATCTCAGGGGGGAGAGACCCAGTTCTTC	CASSLSQGGETQFF
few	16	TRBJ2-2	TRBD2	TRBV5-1	TGCGCCAGCAGCTTCAGGCCCCGGACTAGTACCGGGGAGCTGTTTTTT	CASSFRPRTSTGELFF
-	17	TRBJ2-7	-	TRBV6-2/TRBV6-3	TGTGCCAGCAGCTTCAGCGGTAGGACACAGGGGAGGTACGAGCAGTACTTC	CASSFSGRTQGRYEQYF
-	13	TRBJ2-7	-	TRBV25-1	TGTGCCAGCAGTGAAACAGGGCCCTCCGAGCAGTACTTC	CASSETGPSEQYF
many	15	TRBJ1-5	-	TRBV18	TGTGCCAGCTCCGGGACCGCCTATAGCAATCAGCCCCAGCATTTT	CASSGTAYSNQPQHF
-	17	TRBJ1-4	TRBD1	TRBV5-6	TGTGCCAGCAGCCCGGGACAGGGGGCGGGTCGGAATGAAAAACTGTTTTTT	CASSPGQGAGRNEKLFF
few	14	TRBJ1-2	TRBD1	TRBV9	TGTGCCAGCAGCGTAGAGGGGACAGTGGCTGGCTACACCTTC	CASSVEGTVAGYTF
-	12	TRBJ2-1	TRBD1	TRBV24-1	TGTGCCACCAGTGGTTACCCAGGGGGGCAGTTCTTC	CATSGYPGGQFF
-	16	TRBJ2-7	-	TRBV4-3	TGCGCCAGCAGCCAAGATTACGCATACTCCTACAATGAGCAGTACTTC	CASSQDYAYSYNEQYF
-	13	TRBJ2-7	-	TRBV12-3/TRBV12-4	TGTGCCAGCAGTCAACGGGACAAGAGCGAGCAGTACTTC	CASSQRDKSEQYF
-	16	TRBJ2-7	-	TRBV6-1	TGTGCCAGCAGTGAATCGGGACCGGTTCGCTCCTACGAGCAGTACTTC	CASSESGPVRSYEQYF
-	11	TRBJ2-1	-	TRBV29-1	TGCAGCGTTGATGGGGGGTATGAGCAGTTCTTC	CSVDGGYEQFF
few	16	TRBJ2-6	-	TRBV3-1	TGTGCCAGCCGACTGGGCCTCAAGGAAGGGGCCAACGTCCTGACTTTC	CASRLGLKEGANVLTF
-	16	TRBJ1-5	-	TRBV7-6	TGTGCCAGCAGCTTAAAGGCAGGGGATGGCAATCAGCCCCAGCATTTT	CASSLKAGDGNQPQHF
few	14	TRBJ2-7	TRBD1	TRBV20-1	TGCAGTGCCACAACCCGCAGGGGGTTGTACGAGCAGTACTTC	CSATTRRGLYEQYF
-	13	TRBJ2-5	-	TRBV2	TGTGCCAGCAGAAGGGACTTGTCAGAGACCCAGTACTTC	CASRRDLSETQYF
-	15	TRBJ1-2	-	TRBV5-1	TGCGCCAGCAGCCTGGGTCGGAGCCCCAACTATGGCTACACCTTC	CASSLGRSPNYGYTF
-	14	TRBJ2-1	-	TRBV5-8	TGTGCCAGCAGCCCCCGGGACAAATGGAATGAGCAGTTCTTC	CASSPRDKWNEQFF
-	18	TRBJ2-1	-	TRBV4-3	TGCGCCAGCAGCCCCCAGCGGGGTGGAAGGGGGGTAGTCAATGAGCAGTTCTTC	CASSPQRGGRGVVNEQFF
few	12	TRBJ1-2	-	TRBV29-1	TGCAGCGACGGAGACAGAGTGGGTGGCTACACCTTC	CSDGDRVGGYTF
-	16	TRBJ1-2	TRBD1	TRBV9	TGTGCCAGCAGTCTCGGGGACAGGGGGCGAAGCTATGGCTACACCTTC	CASSLGDRGRSYGYTF
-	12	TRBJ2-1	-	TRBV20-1	TGCAGTGCTAGCTTGCCGGGCAATGAGCAGTTCTTC	CSASLPGNEQFF
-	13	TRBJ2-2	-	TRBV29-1	TGCAGCGTTGATGATGGATCCACCCGGGAGCTGTTTTTT	CSVDDGSTRELFF
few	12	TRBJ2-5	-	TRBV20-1	TGCAGTGCTCCCATCCGGGGCAATGAGCAGTACTTC	CSAPIRGNEQYF
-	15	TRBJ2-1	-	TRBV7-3	TGTGCCAGCAGCTTTAGCGAGAGCTCCTACAATGAGCAGTTCTTC	CASSFSESSYNEQFF
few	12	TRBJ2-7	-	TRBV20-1	TGCAGTGCTCGGGACATCTCCTACGAGCAGTACTTC	CSARDISYEQYF
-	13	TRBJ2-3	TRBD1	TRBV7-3	TGTGCCAGCAGCCGGGACAGGGTCAATACGCAGTATTTT	CASSRDRVNTQYF
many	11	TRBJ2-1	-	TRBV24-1	TGTGCCACCAGTTCCGGCAATGAGCAGTTCTTC	CATSSGNEQFF
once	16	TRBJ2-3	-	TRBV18	TGTGCCAGCTCACCAGCCGGTTTAGGGGTTGGTAATACGCAGTATTTT	CASSPAGLGVGNTQYF
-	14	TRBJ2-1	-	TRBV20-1	TGCAGTGCTAGAGATTTACGGGGGTACAATGAGCAGTTCTTC	CSARDLRGYNEQFF
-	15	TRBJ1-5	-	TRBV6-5	TGTGCCAGCAGTTACTCGACAAGTAGCAATCAGCCCCAGCATTTT	CASSYSTSSNQPQHF
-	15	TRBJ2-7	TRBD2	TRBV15	TGTGCCACCAGCAGAGATCGACTAGCGGATTACGAGCAGTACTTC	CATSRDRLADYEQYF
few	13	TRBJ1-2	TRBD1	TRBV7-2	TGTGCCAGCAGCTTATTGGGACAGAGTGGCTACACCTTC	CASSLLGQSGYTF
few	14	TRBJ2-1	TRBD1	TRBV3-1	TGTGCCAGCAGCCCCAGGACAGGATTCAATGAGCAGTTCTTC	CASSPRTGFNEQFF
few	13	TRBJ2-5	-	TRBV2	TGTGCCAGCAGTGAGTCCAGCCAAGAGACCCAGTACTTC	CASSESSQETQYF
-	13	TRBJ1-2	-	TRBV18	TGTGCCAGCTCACCACTTCAGGGGATGGGCTACACCTTC	CASSPLQGMGYTF
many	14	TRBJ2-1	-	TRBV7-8	TGCGCCAGCAGCTTGAGGCTGAGTTACAATGAGCAGTTCTTC	CASSLRLSYNEQFF
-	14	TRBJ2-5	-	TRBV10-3	TGTGCCATCAGTGAGTCGAGGAGCCAAGAGACCCAGTACTTC	CAISESRSQETQYF
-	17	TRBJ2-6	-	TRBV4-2	TGTGCCAGCAGCCAAGATCCGCAGGGGTATGGGGCCAACGTCCTGACTTTC	CASSQDPQGYGANVLTF
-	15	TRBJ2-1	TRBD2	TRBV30	TGTGCCTGGAGTGTGACTAGCGGGGGGGCCGGTAAGCAGTTCTTC	CAWSVTSGGAGKQFF
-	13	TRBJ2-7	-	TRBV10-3	TGTGCCATCAATGGGGACGGATCCTACGAGCAGTACTTC	CAINGDGSYEQYF
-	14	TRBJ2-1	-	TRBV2	TGTGCCAGCATCCGGGGCCTGGTAGGGAATGAGCAGTTCTTC	CASIRGLVGNEQFF
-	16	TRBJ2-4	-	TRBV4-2	TGTGCCAGCAGCCAAGATCTCCCTAGTGCACGGGACATTCAGTACTTC	CASSQDLPSARDIQYF
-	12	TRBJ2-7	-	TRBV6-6	TGTGCCAGCACTAACTCAGCCTACGAGCAGTACTTC	CASTNSAYEQYF
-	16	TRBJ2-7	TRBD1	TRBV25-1	TGTGCCAGCAGTGAATGGGGACAGGGAGCCTCCTACGAGCAGTACTTC	CASSEWGQGASYEQYF